The subject of this entry is one TCR beta chain. Its target is unknown. The data are from a study of stem cell transplantation in POMP-related autoinflammatory disease. Across the whole study: Hypothesis: faulty thymoproteasomes impair CD8+ T-cell selection, skewing TRB repertoires. General observations from the study: Patients with PRAID showed a restricted number of unique TRB V-J gene pairings.

V shed 5 bases and J shed 5 bases, with 18 bases lying between them. This CDR3 region has 15 residues. Looked up from germline, CDR1 is MNHEY and CDR2 is SVGAGI. Method: immunoSEQ multiplex PCR; TCRdb's copy keeps in-frame clones and lacks some. The sample includes about 32,000 clones, about 90% of them seen just once. The sequence was obtained from a human donor with POMP-related autoinflammation and immune dysregulation (PRAID). V and J are TRBV6-5 and TRBJ2-5; D tentatively fits TRBD1 or TRBD2 (5 bases each). Sequencing used CD4+ T cells from PBMCs, obtained before stem cell transplantation. The CDR3 region is CASSAPGTSGETQYF. The CDR3 DNA reads TGTGCCAGCAGTGCCCCCGGGACCTCCGGCGAGACCCAGTACTTC.